The 16 T cell receptor beta chains in this list originate from one sample, sequenced in a study of cytotoxic CD8 clonotypes in ibrutinib-treated CLL. Sequencing used immunoSEQ multiplex PCR; TCRdb keeps in-frame clones, though not all of them. Of tens of thousands of clones detected, approximately 87% appear once; the ten largest clones hold about a fifth. Material: PBMCs, obtained after 24 months of ibrutinib treatment. Every receptor here comes from a human donor with chronic lymphocytic leukemia.

V and J are TRBV12-5 and TRBJ2-7; 8 bases are shared with TRBD1. Per germline, CDR1 LGHNT and CDR2 FRNRAP. J lost 3 bases, V lost 3 bases, and 7 bases had no gene match. The CDR3 runs to 15 residues. The CDR3 loop is CASGLGGTGRYEQYF. CDR3 nucleotide sequence: TGTGCTAGTGGTTTAGGCGGGACAGGACGCTACGAGCAGTACTTC. The variable domain in full, completed from reference TRBV12-5 and TRBJ2-7, reads DARVTQTPRHKVTEMGQEVTMRCQPILGHNTVFWYRQTMMQGLELLAYFRNRAPLDDSGMPKDRFSAEMPDATLATLKIQPSEPRDSAVYFCASGLGGTGRYEQYFGPGTRLTVT.

The chain carries TRBV4-1 and TRBJ1-1, with 8 bases that match TRBD1. CDR3 size: 18 residues. The J segment lost 1 base and the V segment lost 0 bases, leaving 10 bases of the junction unmatched. CDR1 is MGHRA, CDR2 YSYEKL, per germline. CDR3 DNA sequence: TGCGCCAGCAGCCAAGATCCCCAGGGGGCTATACGGAACACTGAAGCTTTCTTT. It specifies CASSQDPQGAIRNTEAFF.

The chain joins TRBV4-1 to TRBJ1-1, with D possibly matching TRBD1 (6 bases). The germline V gene encodes CDR1 MGHRA and CDR2 YSYEKL. Trimming removed 3 bases at V and 4 bases at J, with 24 bases between. CDR3 size: 18 residues. CDR3 loop: CASSHQDSLGKSLTEAFF. In DNA, the CDR3 is TGCGCCAGCAGCCACCAGGACAGTTTGGGTAAATCGCTCACTGAAGCTTTCTTT.

This chain joins TRBV7-8 and TRBJ2-2; tentative D call: TRBD2 (5 bases). CDR1 and CDR2 (germline): SGHVS, FQNEAQ. Trimming left V 6 bases short and J 1 base short, with 12 bases between. The CDR3 has 15 residues. CDR3 loop: CASSPRVQNTGELFF. The CDR3 DNA reads as TGTGCCAGCAGTCCGAGGGTACAGAACACCGGGGAGCTGTTTTTT.

The CDR3, as DNA: TGTGCCAGCGCCCCGGGACTAGCGGGATTAGGCTGGGGCACAGATACGCAGTATTTT. As protein: CASAPGLAGLGWGTDTQYF. The rearrangement uses TRBV28 and TRBJ2-3, with 13 nucleotides matching TRBD2. Unmatched junction bases numbered 15, after V lost 8 bases and J lost 1 base. The germline CDR1 and CDR2 sequences are MDHEN and SYDVKM. CDR3 length: 19 amino acids.

This clone has only a few counts. The chain links TRBV25-1 to TRBJ1-5; D may be TRBD1 (5 bases). Germline CDR1 and CDR2: MGHDK and SYGVNS. V dropped 8 bases and J dropped 3 bases, with 5 bases sitting between them. The CDR3 consists of 11 residues. CDR3 bases: TGTGCCAGCGGACACAATCAGCCCCAGCATTTT. Translating it yields CASGHNQPQHF.

The chain links TRBV5-4 to TRBJ2-7; D is possibly TRBD2 (5 bases). CDR1 SGHNT and CDR2 YYREEE come from the germline V gene (reference sequence). Trimming removed 0 bases from V and 3 bases from J, with 7 bases in between. The CDR3 extends over 13 amino acids. The CDR3, as DNA: TGTGCCAGCAGCTTGGGCCGGGACTACGAGCAGTACTTC. As protein: CASSLGRDYEQYF.

The J gene is TRBJ2-7, the V gene TRBV12-5; 7 bases are a match to TRBD2. V lost 6 bases and J lost 6; bases outside the gene matches: 8. Germline assignment: CDR1 LGHNT and CDR2 FRNRAP. This CDR3 contains 13 residues. CDR3: CASGRDYMFEQYF. CDR3 nucleotides: TGTGCTAGTGGCCGGGACTACATGTTCGAGCAGTACTTC.

This clone was recorded only once. The genes are TRBV7-2 and TRBJ1-1; D gene unclear. CDR1 and CDR2 (germline): SGHTA, FQGNSA. This CDR3 has 14 residues. Trimming took off 5 bases at V and 0 bases at J, with 10 bases between the two ends. This CDR3 is CASSLSAMNTEAFF. The CDR3, as DNA: TGTGCCAGCAGCCTCAGTGCCATGAACACTGAAGCTTTCTTT.

This clone is a singleton in its sample. The J gene is TRBJ1-5, the V gene TRBV4-1; D is ambiguous. V dropped 4 bases and J dropped 5 bases, with 9 bases sitting between them. The germline CDR1 and CDR2 sequences are MGHRA and YSYEKL. This CDR3 is built from 13 residues. The CDR3: CASSLHGDQPQHF. CDR3 DNA: TGCGCCAGCAGCCTACATGGGGATCAGCCCCAGCATTTT.

The chain joins TRBV5-1 to TRBJ2-3; 15 bases are a match to TRBD2. From germline, CDR1 is SGHRS and CDR2 YFSETQ. The CDR3 has 15 amino acids. The junction had 1 base not matched to a gene; V was cut back by 2 bases and J by 6 bases. The DNA for the CDR3 is TGCGCCAGCAGCTTTGGGACTAGCGGGAGGGATACGCAGTATTTT. This translates into CASSFGTSGRDTQYF.

The chain uses TRBV16 and TRBJ1-2; maybe TRBD1 (6 bases). This CDR3 has 15 amino acids. Trimming removed 0 bases from V and 4 bases from J, with 12 bases in between. Germline assignment: CDR1 KGHSY and CDR2 FQNENV. CDR3 DNA sequence: TGTGCCAGCAGCCAATCATCGGGGGGCGTCTATGGCTACACCTTC. Amino acid sequence: CASSQSSGGVYGYTF.

The rearrangement joins TRBV7-2 to TRBJ2-6; perhaps TRBD2 as D (5 bases). V shed 9 bases and J shed 4 bases, with 16 bases lying between them. Germline CDR1 SGHTA, CDR2 FQGNSA. The CDR3 runs to 15 residues. The DNA for the CDR3 is TGTGCCAGTTCGGGAAACACCGCCGGGGCCAACGTCCTGACTTTC. Its protein product is CASSGNTAGANVLTF. The full variable domain, with the rest looked up from reference TRBV7-2 and TRBJ2-6, is GAGVSQSPSNKVTEKGKDVELRCDPISGHTALYWYRQSLGQGLEFLIYFQGNSAPDKSGLPSDRFSAERTGGSVSTLTIQRTQQEDSAVYLCASSGNTAGANVLTFGAGSRLTVL.

This sequence joins TRBV4-1 and TRBJ2-7; 12 bases align to TRBD2. Germline assignment: CDR1 MGHRA and CDR2 YSYEKL. The CDR3 spans 15 residues. V trimming: 2 bases; J trimming: 4 bases; junction bases outside the gene matches: 3. The CDR3 sequence: CASSQPTSGRYEQYF. The CDR3 bases are TGCGCCAGCAGCCAACCGACTAGCGGGAGATACGAGCAGTACTTC.

This clone showed up just a few times. V and J are TRBV4-1 and TRBJ2-5; 7 nucleotides agree with TRBD2. Germline V gene sequence: CDR1 MGHRA, CDR2 YSYEKL. The length of the CDR3 is 14 residues. Trimming removed 3 bases from V and 5 bases from J; junction bases left unmatched: 6. CDR3 coding DNA: TGCGCCAGCAGCCAGTTCTCCGGGGGGGAGACCCAGTACTTC. This translates into CASSQFSGGETQYF.

The chain links TRBV6-6 to TRBJ2-7, with 11 bases matching TRBD2. V lost 7 bases, J lost 2 bases, and 4 bases stayed unmatched. Germline V gives CDR1 MNHNY, CDR2 SVGAGI (reference sequence). The CDR3 covers 14 residues. CDR3 nucleotide sequence: TGTGCCAGCACATCTAGCGGGAGGACCTACGAGCAGTACTTC. Protein product: CASTSSGRTYEQYF.